One and the same sample provided the 32 T cell receptor beta chains below, sequenced in a study of CD8 T cells in ankylosing spondylitis. TCRdb recomputed calls from the 5' RACE reads with MiXCR, one row per CDR3 protein. The profile shows 35,000 to 40,000 distinct CDR3 sequences, 16% of them singletons. The sample comprised blood. The receptors were gathered from a male donor with ankylosing spondylitis or in good health (not recorded which).

This clonotype was observed a few times. This chain connects TRBV20-1 to TRBJ2-3; TRBD2 matches at 10 bases. The trim removed 7 bases at V and 3 bases at J, leaving 10 bases unmatched. The germline CDR1 and CDR2 sequences are DFQATT and SNEGSKA (reference sequence). This CDR3 is 15 amino acids long. The CDR3 protein is CSVQSPSGSTDTQYF. The CDR3 bases are TGCAGTGTCCAATCACCTAGCGGGAGTACAGATACGCAGTATTTT.

Only a few counts were recorded for this clonotype. The chain recombines TRBV11-2 with TRBJ2-5; 9 bases line up with TRBD1. The CDR3 contains 16 residues. V dropped 1 base and J dropped 1; count of bases not matched to a gene: 4. CDR1 and CDR2 (germline): SGHAT, FQNNGV. CDR3 nucleotide sequence: TGTGCCAGCAGCTTAGGACGGACAGGGGTCCAAGAGACCCAGTACTTC. This sequence encodes CASSLGRTGVQETQYF.

The V call is TRBV15, the J call TRBJ2-2; no definite D call. CDR1 LNHNV and CDR2 YYDKDF come from the germline V gene (reference sequence). V lost 0 bases to trimming and J lost 3 bases, with 5 bases between them. The CDR3 is made up of 14 amino acids. The CDR3 region is CATSRDGYTGELFF. The CDR3 DNA reads TGTGCCACCAGCAGAGATGGTTACACCGGGGAGCTGTTTTTT.

The V and J genes are TRBV25-1 and TRBJ2-3; 7 bases are shared with TRBD1. Germline V gene lookup returns CDR1 MGHDK and CDR2 SYGVNS. J lost 2 bases, V lost 7 bases, and 9 bases had no gene match. The CDR3 is made up of 15 amino acids. The CDR3 DNA follows: TGTGCCAGCACCCTCCGGGACAGATCCACAGATACGCAGTATTTT. Its protein is CASTLRDRSTDTQYF.

This clonotype was seen a handful of times. This chain links TRBV7-9 with TRBJ2-5; maybe TRBD1 (5 bases). Germline loops: CDR1 SEHNR, CDR2 FQNEAQ (reference sequence). V dropped 4 bases and J dropped 0 bases, with 12 bases sitting between them. The CDR3 consists of 15 residues. The CDR3 here is CASSYQTAYQETQYF. The CDR3 DNA reads as TGTGCCAGCAGCTACCAGACAGCGTACCAAGAGACCCAGTACTTC. Filled out from reference TRBV7-9 and TRBJ2-5, the complete variable domain reads DTGVSQNPRHKITKRGQNVTFRCDPISEHNRLYWYRQTLGQGPEFLTYFQNEAQLEKSRLLSDRFSAERPKGSFSTLEIQRTEQGDSAMYLCASSYQTAYQETQYFGPGTRLLVL.

This chain connects TRBV2 to TRBJ2-2; the D gene is possibly TRBD1 (6 bases). V shed 8 bases and J shed 2 bases, with 12 bases lying between them. There are 14 residues in the CDR3. In germline, CDR1 is SNHLY, CDR2 FYNNEI. The CDR3 DNA follows: TGTGCCAGCTGTAGGGACACTAACACCGGGGAGCTGTTTTTT. Amino acid sequence: CASCRDTNTGELFF.

This clonotype was counted between two and nine times. V is TRBV20-1 and J is TRBJ2-3; TRBD2 aligns across 8 bases. This CDR3 comprises 14 residues. From germline, CDR1 is DFQATT and CDR2 SNEGSKA (reference sequence). V shed 3 bases, J shed 6 bases, and the junction held 8 bases outside the gene matches. The CDR3 coding sequence is TGCAGTGCTAGGTTAGCGGGACGAGGGGATACGCAGTATTTT. It is translated as CSARLAGRGDTQYF.

This chain links TRBV7-2 with TRBJ2-2; D not resolved. V was cut by 1 base and J by 4 bases, with 10 bases left in between. The CDR3 totals 15 residues. Germline V lookup: CDR1 SGHTA, CDR2 FQGNSA. In nucleotides, the CDR3 is TGTGCCAGCAGCTTAGTCCAAGGGTTCACCGGGGAGCTGTTTTTT. Protein: CASSLVQGFTGELFF.

This clonotype has just one count. The chain uses TRBV11-2 and TRBJ2-2; 12 bases fit TRBD1. The CDR3 spans 18 residues. V lost 1 base, J lost 3 bases, and 6 bases stayed unmatched. Germline loops: CDR1 SGHAT, CDR2 FQNNGV. CDR3 sequence reads: CASSLVGDRGRYTGELFF. CDR3 sequence (DNA): TGTGCCAGCAGCTTAGTAGGGGACAGGGGGCGATACACCGGGGAGCTGTTTTTT.

The chain combines TRBV5-4 with TRBJ1-3; no definite D call. Per germline, CDR1 SGHNT and CDR2 YYREEE (reference sequence). This CDR3 contains 14 residues. V lost 0 bases, J lost 2 bases, and 6 bases lay in between. The CDR3 nucleotides read TGTGCCAGCAGCTTGGCGGGTGCTGGAAACACCATATATTTT. The encoded protein is CASSLAGAGNTIYF.

This clonotype was detected only a few times. The chain is built from TRBV7-2 and TRBJ2-2; no clear D gene. Looked up from germline, CDR1 is SGHTA and CDR2 is FQGNSA. V shed 1 base and J shed 5 bases, with 8 bases lying between them. The CDR3 runs to 14 residues. CDR3 nucleotides: TGTGCCAGCAGCTTAGACGAAGTAACCGGGGAGCTGTTTTTT. Translated, it gives CASSLDEVTGELFF.

This chain links TRBV5-5 with TRBJ2-2; 7 bases line up with TRBD2. This CDR3 has 18 amino acids. Looked up from germline, CDR1 is SGHKS and CDR2 is YYEKEE (reference sequence). V shed 3 bases and J 0 bases; nucleotides not matched to a gene: 11. This chain's CDR3 is CASSSMGGQATNTGELFF. The CDR3 DNA is TGTGCCAGCAGCTCAATGGGAGGGCAGGCGACGAACACCGGGGAGCTGTTTTTT.

This chain links TRBV7-2 with TRBJ2-3, with unresolved D. The length of the CDR3 is 14 residues. Germline assignment: CDR1 SGHTA and CDR2 FQGNSA. Trimming took 6 bases from V and 0 from J, leaving 10 bases between them. CDR3 residues: CASRPTTSTDTQYF. Written as DNA, the CDR3 is TGTGCCAGCAGGCCAACTACTAGCACAGATACGCAGTATTTT.

This clonotype was seen more than once but under ten times. The V call is TRBV4-1, the J call TRBJ1-3; the D is unclear. The germline V and J ends were trimmed by 2 bases and 3 bases, with 8 bases remaining between them. The CDR3 spans 14 residues. Germline CDR1 reads MGHRA; CDR2 reads YSYEKL. In DNA, the CDR3 is TGCGCCAGCAGCCAACGGGGAGGTGGAAACACCATATATTTT. It codes for CASSQRGGGNTIYF.

There are a few counts of this clonotype. The chain uses TRBV12-3 or TRBV12-4 and TRBJ2-3; 9 bases fit TRBD2. This CDR3 is 19 amino acids long. Trimming took 0 bases from V and 1 from J; bases not matched to a gene: 11. This CDR3 is CASSLALAGTQRGTDTQYF. DNA of the CDR3: TGTGCCAGCAGTTTAGCCCTAGCGGGGACCCAGCGGGGCACAGATACGCAGTATTTT.

CDR3 protein: CASSFPGLAGGTYNEQFF. DNA of the CDR3: TGTGCCAGCAGTTTCCCGGGACTAGCGGGAGGTACCTACAATGAGCAGTTCTTC. The chain is built from TRBV28 and TRBJ2-1, with 15 nucleotides matching TRBD2. The CDR3 covers 18 residues. Germline assignment: CDR1 MDHEN and CDR2 SYDVKM. With 3 bases clipped from V and 2 bases from J, the junction kept 5 bases outside the gene matches. Looking up the rest from reference TRBV28 and TRBJ2-1 gives the full variable domain: DVKVTQSSRYLVKRTGEKVFLECVQDMDHENMFWYRQDPGLGLRLIYFSYDVKMKEKGDIPEGYSVSREKKERFSLILESASTNQTSMYLCASSFPGLAGGTYNEQFFGPGTRLTVL.

Only a few counts were recorded for this clonotype. The J gene is TRBJ2-3, the V gene TRBV20-1; D may be TRBD1 or TRBD2 (5 bases each). This CDR3 has 14 amino acids. Trimming took 6 bases from V and 4 from J, leaving 17 bases between them. Germline V CDR1 and CDR2: DFQATT, SNEGSKA (reference sequence). This chain's CDR3 is CSAPGDLGADTQYF. In DNA, the CDR3 is TGCAGTGCCCCCGGGGACCTGGGGGCAGATACGCAGTATTTT.

The chain has TRBV4-3 and TRBJ2-4, with 7 bases matching TRBD1. The V and J ends lost 0 bases and 12 bases, in that order; junction bases with no gene match: 8. The CDR3 totals 14 residues. Germline loops: CDR1 LGHNA, CDR2 YSLEER. The CDR3 protein is CASSQEKAGGSQYF. DNA for the CDR3: TGCGCCAGCAGCCAAGAGAAGGCAGGGGGATCTCAGTACTTC.

The chain links TRBV4-3 to TRBJ1-2; no reliable D call. The germline V gene has CDR1 LGHNA and CDR2 YSLEER. The CDR3 has 14 amino acids. V lost 0 bases to trimming and J lost 3 bases, with 8 bases between them. This CDR3 reads CASSQDWAHYGYTF. CDR3 DNA sequence: TGCGCCAGCAGCCAAGACTGGGCTCACTATGGCTACACCTTC.

The gene calls are TRBV28 and TRBJ2-2, with TRBD1 matching over 7 bases. Unmatched junction bases numbered 13, after V lost 7 bases and J lost 2 bases. Germline V CDR1 and CDR2: MDHEN, SYDVKM. This CDR3 has 17 residues. CDR3 in amino acids: CASIGTVVSGNTGELFF. CDR3 DNA sequence: TGTGCCAGCATTGGGACAGTCGTCTCCGGAAACACCGGGGAGCTGTTTTTT. Using reference TRBV28 and TRBJ2-2 for the parts outside the CDR3, the full variable domain is DVKVTQSSRYLVKRTGEKVFLECVQDMDHENMFWYRQDPGLGLRLIYFSYDVKMKEKGDIPEGYSVSREKKERFSLILESASTNQTSMYLCASIGTVVSGNTGELFFGEGSRLTVL.

This clonotype was observed a few times. V and J are TRBV5-1 and TRBJ2-1; TRBD2 aligns across 10 bases. This CDR3 comprises 17 residues. Germline V CDR1 and CDR2: SGHRS, YFSETQ. Unmatched junction bases numbered 3, after V lost 0 bases and J lost 0 bases. The CDR3: CASSLAASGSSYNEQFF. Here the CDR3 DNA reads TGCGCCAGCAGCTTGGCCGCTAGCGGGAGCTCCTACAATGAGCAGTTCTTC.

This clonotype has more than one count but fewer than ten. CDR3 residues: CASSHSGLEAFF. CDR3 in DNA: TGTGCCAGCAGCCATTCGGGCCTTGAAGCTTTCTTT. This rearrangement joins TRBV3-1 to TRBJ1-1; no definite D call. The germline V and J ends were trimmed by 3 bases and 7 bases, with 9 bases remaining between them. The CDR3 length is 12 residues. The germline V gene encodes CDR1 LGHDT and CDR2 YNNKEL (reference sequence).

The chain couples TRBV11-2 to TRBJ2-1, with D maybe TRBD2 (6 bases). Germline V gene data show CDR1 as SGHAT and CDR2 as FQNNGV. This CDR3 contains 14 residues. V lost 3 bases to trimming and J lost 7 bases, with 13 bases between them. This CDR3 is CASSFTGVKNEQFF. Here the CDR3 DNA reads TGTGCCAGCAGCTTCACGGGGGTGAAGAATGAGCAGTTCTTC.

The rearrangement uses TRBV4-1 and TRBJ2-5, with D unclear. CDR3 length equals 16 residues. V was clipped by 4 bases and J by 0 bases, with 15 bases between them. Germline CDR1 reads MGHRA; CDR2 reads YSYEKL. CDR3 sequence: CASSPGQNKYQETQYF. The CDR3 coding sequence is TGCGCCAGCAGCCCGGGTCAGAACAAGTACCAAGAGACCCAGTACTTC.

This clonotype was observed a few times. The rearrangement uses TRBV15 and TRBJ1-4; D gene unclear. The CDR3 length is 14 residues. CDR1 and CDR2 from the germline V gene are LNHNV and YYDKDF (reference sequence). V gave up 1 base and J gave up 7 bases, with 10 bases separating them. The CDR3 DNA follows: TGTGCCACCAGCAGAGCCGGGGAGGGTGAAAAACTGTTTTTT. Its protein product is CATSRAGEGEKLFF. Variable domain in full (rest from reference TRBV15 and TRBJ1-4): DAMVIQNPRYQVTQFGKPVTLSCSQTLNHNVMYWYQQKSSQAPKLLFHYYDKDFNNEADTPDNFQSRRPNTSFCFLDIRSPGLGDTAMYLCATSRAGEGEKLFFGSGTQLSVL.

CDR3 loop: CASSYWDGNTEAFF. The CDR3 DNA follows: TGTGCCAGCAGCTACTGGGACGGGAACACTGAAGCTTTCTTT. The V call is TRBV5-5, the J call TRBJ1-1; possible D gene TRBD1, 5 bases. The CDR3 loop spans 14 amino acids. Trimming removed 3 bases at V and 1 base at J, with 10 bases between. Germline CDR1 SGHKS, CDR2 YYEKEE (reference sequence). The full variable domain, completed using reference TRBV5-5 and TRBJ1-1, is DAGVTQSPTHLIKTRGQQVTLRCSPISGHKSVSWYQQVLGQGPQFIFQYYEKEERGRGNFPDRFSARQFPNYSSELNVNALLLGDSALYLCASSYWDGNTEAFFGQGTRLTVV.

The J gene is TRBJ1-1, the V gene TRBV20-1; no firm D call. This CDR3 contains 12 residues. Germline V lookup: CDR1 DFQATT, CDR2 SNEGSKA (reference sequence). V dropped 2 bases and J dropped 0 bases, with 4 bases sitting between them. In DNA, the CDR3 is TGCAGTGCTAGAATCGTGAACACTGAAGCTTTCTTT. This codes for CSARIVNTEAFF.

The chain links TRBV12-3 or TRBV12-4 to TRBJ2-2; the D gene is possibly TRBD2 (6 bases). This CDR3 spans 14 amino acids. The ends were cut back, 8 bases at V and 4 bases at J, with 14 bases in the middle. CDR3 loop: CASWDSAATGELFF. CDR3 nucleotide sequence: TGTGCCAGCTGGGACTCGGCGGCCACCGGGGAGCTGTTTTTT.

This clonotype was seen many times. This sequence joins TRBV7-2 and TRBJ2-5; the D is unclear. The ends were cut back, 0 bases at V and 4 bases at J, with 12 bases in the middle. The CDR3 covers 15 residues. Germline V gene lookup returns CDR1 SGHTA and CDR2 FQGNSA. Written as DNA, the CDR3 is TGTGCCAGCAGCTTAGCCGGTACGTCGTCAGAGACCCAGTACTTC. Translating it yields CASSLAGTSSETQYF.

V and J are TRBV12-3 or TRBV12-4 and TRBJ1-1, with 7 bases aligning to TRBD1. V shed 3 bases, J shed 7 bases, and the junction held 8 bases outside the gene matches. The CDR3 length is 14 residues. The CDR3 here is CASSFTRDSGEAFF. The CDR3 coding sequence is TGTGCCAGCAGTTTTACCCGGGACAGCGGTGAAGCTTTCTTT.

The chain carries TRBV5-1 and TRBJ1-4; 8 bases line up with TRBD1. The CDR3 is made up of 14 amino acids. CDR1 and CDR2 from the germline V gene are SGHRS and YFSETQ. V dropped 2 bases and J dropped 12; count of bases not matched to a gene: 9. The CDR3 reads CASSFGQGIEELFF. The CDR3 bases are TGCGCCAGCAGCTTTGGACAGGGCATCGAGGAACTGTTTTTT. The full variable domain, rest sourced from reference TRBV5-1 and TRBJ1-4, is KAGVTQTPRYLIKTRGQQVTLSCSPISGHRSVSWYQQTPGQGLQFLFEYFSETQRNKGNFPGRFSGRQFSNSRSEMNVSTLELGDSALYLCASSFGQGIEELFFGSGTQLSVL.

This clonotype was picked up a small number of times. The chain combines TRBV7-2 with TRBJ2-2; 7 positions agree with TRBD2. Germline CDR1 is SGHTA and CDR2 is FQGNSA. V shed 5 bases, J shed 6 bases, and the junction held 12 bases outside the gene matches. This CDR3 spans 16 amino acids. This CDR3 reads CASSPRGLGGAGELFF. The CDR3 DNA reads TGTGCCAGCAGCCCAAGAGGTCTGGGAGGGGCCGGGGAGCTGTTTTTT.